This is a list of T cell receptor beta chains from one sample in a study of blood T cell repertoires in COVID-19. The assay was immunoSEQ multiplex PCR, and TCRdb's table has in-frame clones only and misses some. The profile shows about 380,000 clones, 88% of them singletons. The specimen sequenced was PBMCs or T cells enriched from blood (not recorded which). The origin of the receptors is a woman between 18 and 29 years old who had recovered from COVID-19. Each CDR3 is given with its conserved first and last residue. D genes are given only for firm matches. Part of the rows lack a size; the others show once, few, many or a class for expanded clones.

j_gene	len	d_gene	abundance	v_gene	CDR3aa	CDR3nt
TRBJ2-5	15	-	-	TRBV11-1	CASSLGQVLQETQYF	TGTGCCAGCAGCTTAGGGCAGGTGCTACAAGAGACCCAGTACTTC
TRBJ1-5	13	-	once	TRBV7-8	CASSTGGNQPQHF	TGTGCCAGCAGCACGGGAGGGAATCAGCCCCAGCATTTT
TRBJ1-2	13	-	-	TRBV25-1	CASSARRGYGYTF	TGTGCCAGCAGTGCCCGGAGGGGCTATGGCTACACCTTC
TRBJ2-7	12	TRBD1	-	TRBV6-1	CASSDDRDEQYF	TGTGCCAGCAGTGACGACAGGGACGAGCAGTACTTC
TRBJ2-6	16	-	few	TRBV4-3	CASSQDTGSGANVLTF	TGCGCCAGCAGCCAAGATACAGGGTCTGGGGCCAACGTCCTGACTTTC
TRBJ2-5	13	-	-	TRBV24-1	CATRAAGDETQYF	TGTGCCACCAGGGCGGCAGGGGACGAGACCCAGTACTTC
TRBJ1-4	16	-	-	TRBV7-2	CASSDQVGATNEKLFF	TGTGCCAGCAGCGACCAAGTGGGAGCAACTAATGAAAAACTGTTTTTT
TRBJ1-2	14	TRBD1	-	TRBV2	CASSEQDRVYGYTF	TGTGCCAGCAGTGAGCAGGACAGGGTATATGGCTACACCTTC
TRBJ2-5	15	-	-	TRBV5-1	CASSLAEPGRETQYF	TGCGCCAGCAGCTTGGCCGAGCCAGGGAGGGAGACCCAGTACTTC
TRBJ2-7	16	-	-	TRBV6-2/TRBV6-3	CASSGDIGQNSYEQYF	TGTGCCAGCAGCGGGGATATAGGACAGAACTCCTACGAGCAGTACTTC
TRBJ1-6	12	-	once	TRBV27	CASSLPNSPLHF	TGTGCCAGCAGTTTACCAAATTCACCCCTCCACTTT
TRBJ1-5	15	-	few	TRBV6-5	CASRGDISSNQPQHF	TGTGCCAGCAGGGGGGACATTTCTAGCAATCAGCCCCAGCATTTT
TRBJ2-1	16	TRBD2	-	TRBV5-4	CASSSPLAGGHNEQFF	TGTGCCAGCAGCAGCCCCCTAGCGGGGGGCCACAATGAGCAGTTCTTC
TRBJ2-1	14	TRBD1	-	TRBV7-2	CASSSGTGDNEQFF	TGTGCCAGCAGCTCAGGGACAGGGGACAATGAGCAGTTCTTC
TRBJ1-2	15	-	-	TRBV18	CASSPGPAGRYGYTF	TGTGCCAGCTCACCCGGCCCCGCGGGCCGTTATGGCTACACCTTC
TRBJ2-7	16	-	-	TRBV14	CASSQDPVTLAYEQYF	TGTGCCAGCAGCCAAGATCCTGTGACTCTAGCCTACGAGCAGTACTTC
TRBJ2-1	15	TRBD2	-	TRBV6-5	CASTTRGSGYNEQFF	TGTGCCAGCACCACCCGGGGTAGCGGGTACAATGAGCAGTTCTTC
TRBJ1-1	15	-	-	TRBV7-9	CASSLASQGWTEAFF	TGTGCCAGCAGCTTAGCGTCACAGGGATGGACTGAAGCTTTCTTT
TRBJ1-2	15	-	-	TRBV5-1	CASSSTSSSRVGYTF	TGCGCCAGCAGCTCGACTTCATCAAGTCGGGTAGGCTACACCTTC
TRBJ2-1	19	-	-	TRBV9	CASSVCLDGLQVSSNEQFF	TGTGCCAGCAGCGTATGTTTAGACGGTTTACAGGTAAGCTCCAATGAGCAGTTCTTC
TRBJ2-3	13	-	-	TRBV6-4	CASRLEGTDTQYF	TGTGCCAGCAGGCTAGAAGGCACAGATACGCAGTATTTT
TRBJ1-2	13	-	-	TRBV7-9	CASSLGLSYGYTF	TGTGCCAGCAGCCTTGGACTTTCCTATGGCTACACCTTC
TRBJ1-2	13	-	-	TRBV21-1	CASRTTANYGYTF	TGTGCCAGCAGGACTACAGCTAACTATGGCTACACCTTC
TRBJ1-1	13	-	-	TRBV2	CASRWAENTEAFF	TGTGCCAGCAGGTGGGCCGAGAACACTGAAGCTTTCTTT